These 30 T cell receptor beta chains originate from one sample sequenced in a study of blood T cell repertoires in COVID-19. The table came from immunoSEQ multiplex PCR; TCRdb's copy has only in-frame clones and leaves some out. The data hold some 200,000 clones, with about three quarters observed a single time. Sequencing was done on a sample of peripheral blood. These receptor sequences come from a woman in her seventies with acute or convalescent COVID-19.

The chain joins TRBV6-5 to TRBJ1-5, with D possibly being TRBD1 (6 bases). V lost 8 bases and J lost 1, with 15 bases in between. Germline CDR1 and CDR2: MNHEY and SVGAGI. This CDR3 comprises 15 residues. The CDR3, as DNA: TGTGCCAGCCGGGAACAGGGAGGGAGCAATCAGCCCCAGCATTTT. Residues: CASREQGGSNQPQHF.

The sample holds a few counts of this clone. The rearrangement links TRBV7-9 to TRBJ1-4; D uncertain. With 2 bases removed from V and 8 bases from J, the gap between germline ends came to 6 bases. The CDR3 is 12 amino acids. Per the germline V gene, CDR1 is SEHNR and CDR2 is FQNEAQ (reference sequence). This CDR3 reads CASSLTREKLFF. CDR3 coding DNA: TGTGCCAGCAGCTTAACGCGGGAAAAACTGTTTTTT.

This clone was seen only once. The chain carries TRBV4-1 and TRBJ2-3; the D gene is possibly TRBD2 (6 bases). The CDR3 extends over 16 amino acids. Germline CDR1 reads MGHRA; CDR2 reads YSYEKL. Trimming left V 0 bases short and J 5 bases short, with 15 bases between. CDR3: CASSQEKSGRQDTQYF. CDR3 DNA sequence: TGCGCCAGCAGCCAAGAGAAGTCCGGGAGACAAGATACGCAGTATTTT.

This clone was observed once. The chain joins TRBV24-1 to TRBJ2-3; 7 positions match TRBD2. This CDR3 contains 14 residues. With V trimmed by 5 bases and J by 7 bases, 8 bases remained unmatched. Germline CDR1 KGHDR, CDR2 SFDVKD. CDR3 in amino acids: CATSGLAAGNTQYF. The CDR3 nucleotides are TGTGCCACCAGTGGGCTAGCGGCGGGGAATACGCAGTATTTT.

The rearrangement uses TRBV3-1 (or the pseudogene TRBV3-2) and TRBJ1-3; 7 positions match TRBD1. With V trimmed by 5 bases and J by 4 bases, 5 bases remained unmatched. The CDR3 is 14 amino acids. CDR1 and CDR2 from the germline V gene are LGHDT and YNNKEL (reference sequence). The CDR3 sequence is CASSSQGRGNTIYF. The CDR3 nucleotides are TGTGCCAGCAGCTCACAGGGGAGAGGAAACACCATATATTTT.

This chain links TRBV19 with TRBJ1-5; the D gene is possibly TRBD1 (5 bases). The CDR3 consists of 13 residues. The V end was cut by 6 bases, the J end by 3 bases, with 9 bases between. Germline V CDR1 and CDR2: LNHDA, SQIVND (reference sequence). CDR3 residues: CASRLGLNQPQHF. The CDR3 DNA follows: TGTGCCAGTAGGTTGGGACTCAATCAGCCCCAGCATTTT.

This rearrangement joins TRBV11-2 to TRBJ2-1; tentative D call: TRBD2 (5 bases). CDR1 SGHAT and CDR2 FQNNGV come from the germline V gene. With 3 bases removed from V and 2 bases from J, the gap between germline ends came to 11 bases. There are 15 residues in the CDR3. CDR3 in DNA: TGTGCCAGCAGCTTCGTACTAGGAGCCTACAATGAGCAGTTCTTC. Its translation is CASSFVLGAYNEQFF.

The CDR3 sequence: CASSRGQANNSPLHF. The CDR3 region has the DNA TGTGCCAGCAGCCGGGGACAGGCTAATAATTCACCCCTCCACTTT. The chain links TRBV3-1 (or the pseudogene TRBV3-2) to TRBJ1-6, with 8 nucleotides matching TRBD1. Germline loops: CDR1 LGHDT, CDR2 YNNKEL (reference sequence). There are 15 residues in the CDR3. The J segment lost 5 bases and the V segment lost 4 bases, leaving 4 bases of the junction unmatched.

This chain uses TRBV3-1 (or the pseudogene TRBV3-2) with TRBJ2-5; 7 bases align to TRBD2. The CDR3 totals 18 residues. V was clipped by 0 bases and J by 5 bases; unmatched bases: 15. The germline CDR1 and CDR2 sequences are LGHDT and YNNKEL (reference sequence). This chain's CDR3 is CASSQEPPGRGRRETQYF. As DNA, the CDR3 is TGTGCCAGCAGCCAAGAGCCCCCTGGGCGGGGGAGGAGGGAGACCCAGTACTTC.

The rearrangement links TRBV5-1 to TRBJ2-2, with TRBD2 matching over 12 bases. Germline values: CDR1 SGHRS, CDR2 YFSETQ. J gave up 3 bases and V 2 bases, and 8 bases lay outside the gene matches. This CDR3 region has 18 residues. CDR3 protein: CASSFTSGGTFYTGELFF. CDR3 in DNA: TGCGCCAGCAGCTTTACTAGCGGGGGGACATTCTACACCGGGGAGCTGTTTTTT.

V gene TRBV5-5 combines with J gene TRBJ1-2, with TRBD1 identical over 7 bases. Germline V lookup: CDR1 SGHKS, CDR2 YYEKEE (reference sequence). This CDR3 is built from 17 residues. The trim removed 2 bases at V and 2 bases at J, leaving 12 bases unmatched. CDR3 residues: CASSFSAETGTNYGYTF. Here the CDR3 DNA reads TGTGCCAGCAGCTTCTCGGCTGAGACAGGGACGAACTATGGCTACACCTTC.

The V call is TRBV7-9, the J call TRBJ2-3; maybe TRBD1 (6 bases). The CDR3 length is 14 residues. Looked up from germline, CDR1 is SEHNR and CDR2 is FQNEAQ (reference sequence). Trimming removed 6 bases at V and 0 bases at J, with 10 bases between. CDR3 sequence (DNA): TGTGCCAGCAGTCTTGACAGGAGCACAGATACGCAGTATTTT. Its protein is CASSLDRSTDTQYF.

The table lists this clone with a few counts. The V call is TRBV6-5, the J call TRBJ2-7, with D perhaps TRBD2 (6 bases). CDR3 length: 13 amino acids. The germline V gene encodes CDR1 MNHEY and CDR2 SVGAGI. Trimming took off 6 bases at V and 2 bases at J, with 11 bases between the two ends. The CDR3 DNA reads TGTGCCAGCAGCCGGACGGGGGCCTACGAGCAGTACTTC. Protein: CASSRTGAYEQYF.

V usage is TRBV7-2 and J usage is TRBJ2-2; 10 nucleotides match TRBD1. CDR1 and CDR2 from the germline V gene are SGHTA and FQGNSA. CDR3 length: 16 residues. V dropped 3 bases and J dropped 2; count of bases not matched to a gene: 3. For the CDR3, the DNA is TGTGCCAGCAGCTTCGACAGGGGGCAAAACACCGGGGAGCTGTTTTTT. Translated: CASSFDRGQNTGELFF.

On this clone itself: This CDR3 is also generated by other DNA sequences in the sample. V gene TRBV5-1 combines with J gene TRBJ2-3; D is possibly TRBD2 (5 bases). The CDR3 loop spans 14 amino acids. Deletions cut 0 bases from V and 6 bases from J, with 11 bases between. Germline V gene data show CDR1 as SGHRS and CDR2 as YFSETQ. The CDR3 DNA reads TGCGCCAGCAGCTTGGCCGGGGAGCGTGATACGCAGTATTTT. Its translation is CASSLAGERDTQYF.

V is TRBV30 and J is TRBJ1-6; D gene unclear. This CDR3 is 13 amino acids long. The V gene lost 5 bases and the J gene lost 4 bases, with 9 bases spanning the gap. CDR1 is GTSNPN and CDR2 is SVGIG in the germline V gene (reference sequence). As DNA, the CDR3 is TGTGCCTGGGAAAGCGATTATAATTCACCCCTCCACTTT. Its translation is CAWESDYNSPLHF.

The V and J genes are TRBV10-1 and TRBJ2-5, with a possible D match to TRBD2 (5 bases). Germline V gives CDR1 WNHNN, CDR2 SYGVQD (reference sequence). CDR3 length equals 15 residues. V was pared by 0 bases and J by 1 base, with 9 bases between. For the CDR3, the DNA is TGCGCCAGCAGTGAGTCTGTGGGAGTCCAAGAGACCCAGTACTTC. Amino acid sequence: CASSESVGVQETQYF.

The chain links TRBV3-1 (or the pseudogene TRBV3-2) to TRBJ2-1; D might be TRBD2 (7 bases). The germline V and J ends were trimmed by 1 base and 7 bases, with 14 bases remaining between them. Looked up from germline, CDR1 is LGHDT and CDR2 is YNNKEL (reference sequence). The CDR3 is 15 amino acids. The CDR3 is CASSQGGGLGNEQFF. CDR3 coding DNA: TGTGCCAGCAGCCAAGGGGGGGGCTTAGGGAATGAGCAGTTCTTC.

This chain joins TRBV6-5 and TRBJ2-2; TRBD2 agrees at 11 bases. The CDR3 is made up of 15 amino acids. Unmatched junction bases numbered 7, after V lost 7 bases and J lost 6 bases. Germline-derived CDR1 and CDR2 are MNHEY and SVGAGI. The CDR3 loop reads CASTLGTSGSGELFF. CDR3 in DNA: TGTGCCAGCACCCTCGGGACTAGCGGTTCCGGGGAGCTGTTTTTT.

The chain carries TRBV7-6 and TRBJ1-6; 10 bases align to TRBD1. J gave up 10 bases and V 4 bases, and 7 bases lay outside the gene matches. Germline CDR1 SGHVS, CDR2 FNYEAQ. The CDR3 is 15 amino acids. Written as DNA, the CDR3 is TGTGCCAGCAGCTCTACCGGGACAGGGGAGTCACCCCTCCACTTT. Translating gives CASSSTGTGESPLHF.

This clone was found a few times. In the same sample, other DNA sequences code for this CDR3. The CDR3 nucleotides are TGTGCCAGCTCCCCTGGACAGAACACTGAAGCTTTCTTT. Protein sequence: CASSPGQNTEAFF. The chain links TRBV18 to TRBJ1-1, with a possible D match to TRBD1 (5 bases). Germline lookup yields CDR1 KGHSH and CDR2 LQKENI. V gave up 6 bases and J gave up 1 base, with 9 bases separating them. The CDR3 runs to 13 residues. Full variable domain (outside the CDR3, taken from reference TRBV18 and TRBJ1-1): NAGVMQNPRHLVRRRGQEARLRCSPMKGHSHVYWYRQLPEEGLKFMVYLQKENIIDESGMPKERFSAEFPKEGPSILRIQQVVRGDSAAYFCASSPGQNTEAFFGQGTRLTVV.

The chain recombines TRBV5-5 with TRBJ1-2, with D perhaps TRBD1 (6 bases). The CDR3 length is 13 residues. Germline V gene data show CDR1 as SGHKS and CDR2 as YYEKEE (reference sequence). Trimming shortened V by 3 bases and J by 8 bases, and 14 bases separated the two germline ends. This CDR3 reads CASSWDTKVGYTF. The CDR3 DNA follows: TGTGCCAGCAGCTGGGACACGAAAGTAGGCTACACCTTC.

The chain joins TRBV2 to TRBJ2-7; D uncertain. This CDR3 contains 13 residues. Deletions cut 4 bases from V and 1 base from J, with 8 bases between. CDR1 and CDR2 (germline): SNHLY, FYNNEI. This CDR3 reads CASSVESSYEQYF. The CDR3 nucleotides read TGTGCCAGCAGTGTGGAGAGTTCCTACGAGCAGTACTTC.

V and J are TRBV19 and TRBJ1-2; 7 bases fit TRBD1. J gave up 8 bases and V 5 bases, and 2 bases lay outside the gene matches. Germline V gene lookup returns CDR1 LNHDA and CDR2 SQIVND (reference sequence). This CDR3 has 11 amino acids. CDR3 loop: CASSDRVGYTF. The CDR3 DNA sequence: TGTGCCAGTAGTGACAGGGTCGGCTACACCTTC.

In this sample, this clone turned up once. This chain uses TRBV29-1 with TRBJ1-1; 8 bases are shared with TRBD1. With V trimmed by 7 bases and J by 1 base, 2 bases remained unmatched. The germline V gene has CDR1 SQVTM and CDR2 ANQGSEA. CDR3 length: 12 residues. CDR3 sequence: CSADRGNTEAFF. The CDR3 DNA is TGCAGCGCTGACAGGGGGAACACTGAAGCTTTCTTT. Variable domain in full (rest from reference TRBV29-1 and TRBJ1-1): SAVISQKPSRDICQRGTSLTIQCQVDSQVTMMFWYRQQPGQSLTLIATANQGSEATYESGFVIDKFPISRPNLTFSTLTVSNMSPEDSSIYLCSADRGNTEAFFGQGTRLTVV.

This chain connects TRBV2 to TRBJ1-1; 11 bases are a match to TRBD1. Germline V CDR1 and CDR2: SNHLY, FYNNEI. The CDR3 contains 15 residues. The J segment lost 5 bases and the V segment lost 6 bases, leaving 8 bases of the junction unmatched. CDR3 residues: CASSWDRGKGTEAFF. CDR3 DNA sequence: TGTGCCAGCAGCTGGGACAGGGGGAAGGGAACTGAAGCTTTCTTT.

Points on this clone: Additional DNA sequences in this sample encode the identical CDR3. This chain uses TRBV5-1 with TRBJ1-5, with D possibly matching TRBD1 (6 bases). The CDR3 runs 15 residues. The V end lost 1 base, the J end lost 0 bases, and 8 bases lay between the germline ends. The germline V gene has CDR1 SGHRS and CDR2 YFSETQ. The CDR3 DNA follows: TGCGCCAGCAGCTTGTCAGGGGATAGCAATCAGCCCCAGCATTTT. The encoded protein is CASSLSGDSNQPQHF. Complete variable domain (other parts from reference TRBV5-1 and TRBJ1-5): KAGVTQTPRYLIKTRGQQVTLSCSPISGHRSVSWYQQTPGQGLQFLFEYFSETQRNKGNFPGRFSGRQFSNSRSEMNVSTLELGDSALYLCASSLSGDSNQPQHFGDGTRLSIL.

The rearrangement uses TRBV28 and TRBJ2-1, with TRBD2 identical over 11 bases. J was trimmed by 5 bases and V by 5 bases; bases with no gene match: 11. CDR1 is MDHEN, CDR2 SYDVKM, per germline. This CDR3 contains 17 residues. In DNA, the CDR3 is TGTGCCAGCAGTGGCCTAGCGGGGGGACCCCAAAACAATGAGCAGTTCTTC. Translating it yields CASSGLAGGPQNNEQFF.

Written as DNA, the CDR3 is TGCAGTGGGCAAGACTACAATGAGCAGTTCTTC. Translating it yields CSGQDYNEQFF. The chain combines TRBV20-1 with TRBJ2-1; D not certain. The ends were cut back, 7 bases at V and 3 bases at J, with 7 bases in the middle. The CDR3 consists of 11 residues. Germline CDR1 is DFQATT and CDR2 is SNEGSKA (reference sequence).

V gene TRBV19 combines with J gene TRBJ1-1, with D perhaps TRBD1 (5 bases). V lost 8 bases and J lost 0, with 13 bases in between. CDR3 size: 14 residues. CDR1 and CDR2 from the germline V gene are LNHDA and SQIVND (reference sequence). The CDR3 region has the DNA TGTGCCAGTTCGGAACAGGTGATGAACACTGAAGCTTTCTTT. Residues: CASSEQVMNTEAFF.